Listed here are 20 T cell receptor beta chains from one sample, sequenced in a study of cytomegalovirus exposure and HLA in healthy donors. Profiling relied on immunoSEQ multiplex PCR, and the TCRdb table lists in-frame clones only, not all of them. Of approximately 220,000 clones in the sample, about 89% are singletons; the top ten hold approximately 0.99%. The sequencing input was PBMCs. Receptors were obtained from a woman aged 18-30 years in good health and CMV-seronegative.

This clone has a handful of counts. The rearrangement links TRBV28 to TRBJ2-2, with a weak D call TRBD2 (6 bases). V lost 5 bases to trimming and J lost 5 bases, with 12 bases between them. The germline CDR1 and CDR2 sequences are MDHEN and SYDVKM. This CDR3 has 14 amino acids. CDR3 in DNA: TGTGCCAGCAGTCCGACTAGTTCGACCGGGGAGCTGTTTTTT. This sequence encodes CASSPTSSTGELFF.

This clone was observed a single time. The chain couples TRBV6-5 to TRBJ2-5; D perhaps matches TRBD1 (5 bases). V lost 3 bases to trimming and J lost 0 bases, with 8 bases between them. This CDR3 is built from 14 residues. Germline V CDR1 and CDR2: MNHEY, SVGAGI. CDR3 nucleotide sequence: TGTGCCAGCAGTTATAGGGGTAACCAAGAGACCCAGTACTTC. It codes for CASSYRGNQETQYF.

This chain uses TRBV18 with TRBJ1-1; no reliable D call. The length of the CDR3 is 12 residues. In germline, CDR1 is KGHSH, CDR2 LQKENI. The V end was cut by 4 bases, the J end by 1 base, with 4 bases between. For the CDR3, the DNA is TGTGCCAGCTCACAACAGAACACTGAAGCTTTCTTT. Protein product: CASSQQNTEAFF.

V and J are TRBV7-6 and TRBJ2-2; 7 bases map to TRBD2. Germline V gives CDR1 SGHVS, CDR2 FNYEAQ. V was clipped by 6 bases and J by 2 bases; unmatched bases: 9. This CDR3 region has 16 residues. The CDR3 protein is CASSPRLAVNTGELFF. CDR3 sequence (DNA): TGTGCCAGCAGTCCGAGGCTAGCGGTAAACACCGGGGAGCTGTTTTTT. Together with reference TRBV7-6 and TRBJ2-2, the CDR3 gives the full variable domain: GAGVSQSPRYKVTKRGQDVALRCDPISGHVSLYWYRQALGQGPEFLTYFNYEAQQDKSGLPNDRFSAERPEGSISTLTIQRTEQRDSAMYRCASSPRLAVNTGELFFGEGSRLTVL.

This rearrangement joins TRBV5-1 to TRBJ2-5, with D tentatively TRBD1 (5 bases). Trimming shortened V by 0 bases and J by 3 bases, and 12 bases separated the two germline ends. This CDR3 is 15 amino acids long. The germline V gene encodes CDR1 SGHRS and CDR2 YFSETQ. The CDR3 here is CASSLEAQGEETQYF. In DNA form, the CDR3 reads TGCGCCAGCAGCTTGGAGGCACAAGGGGAAGAGACCCAGTACTTC.

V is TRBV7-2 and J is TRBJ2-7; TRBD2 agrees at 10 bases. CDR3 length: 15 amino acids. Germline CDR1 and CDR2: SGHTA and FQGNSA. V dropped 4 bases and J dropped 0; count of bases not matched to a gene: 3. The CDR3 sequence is CASSWTSGSSYEQYF. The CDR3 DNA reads TGTGCCAGCAGCTGGACTAGCGGAAGCTCCTACGAGCAGTACTTC.

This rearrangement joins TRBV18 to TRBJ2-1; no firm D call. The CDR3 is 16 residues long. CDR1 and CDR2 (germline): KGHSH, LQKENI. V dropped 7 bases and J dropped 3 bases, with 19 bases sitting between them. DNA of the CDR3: TGTGCCAGCTTTCACCGTAGAGGAGCCAGCTACAATGAGCAGTTCTTC. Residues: CASFHRRGASYNEQFF. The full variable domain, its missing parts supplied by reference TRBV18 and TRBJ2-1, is NAGVMQNPRHLVRRRGQEARLRCSPMKGHSHVYWYRQLPEEGLKFMVYLQKENIIDESGMPKERFSAEFPKEGPSILRIQQVVRGDSAAYFCASFHRRGASYNEQFFGPGTRLTVL.

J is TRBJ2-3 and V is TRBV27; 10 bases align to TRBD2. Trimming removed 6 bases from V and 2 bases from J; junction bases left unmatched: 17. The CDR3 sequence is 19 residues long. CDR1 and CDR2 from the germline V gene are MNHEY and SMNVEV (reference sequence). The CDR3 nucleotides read TGTGCCAGCAGCACCTCCCAAGCGGGACTAGCGAGACTCACAGATACGCAGTATTTT. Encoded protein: CASSTSQAGLARLTDTQYF.

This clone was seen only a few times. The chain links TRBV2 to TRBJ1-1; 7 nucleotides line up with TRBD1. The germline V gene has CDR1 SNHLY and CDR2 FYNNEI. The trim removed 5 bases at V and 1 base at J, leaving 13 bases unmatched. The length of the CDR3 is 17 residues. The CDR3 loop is CASSRPGQRNPNTEAFF. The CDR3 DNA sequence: TGTGCCAGCAGTCGACCGGGACAGCGAAACCCGAACACTGAAGCTTTCTTT.

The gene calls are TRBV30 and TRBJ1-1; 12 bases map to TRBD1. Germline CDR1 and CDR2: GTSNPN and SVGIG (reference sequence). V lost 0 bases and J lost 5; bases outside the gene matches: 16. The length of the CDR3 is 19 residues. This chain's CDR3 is CAWSVLSRGTGGKRTEAFF. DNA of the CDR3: TGTGCCTGGAGTGTACTGAGTAGGGGGACAGGGGGCAAAAGGACTGAAGCTTTCTTT.

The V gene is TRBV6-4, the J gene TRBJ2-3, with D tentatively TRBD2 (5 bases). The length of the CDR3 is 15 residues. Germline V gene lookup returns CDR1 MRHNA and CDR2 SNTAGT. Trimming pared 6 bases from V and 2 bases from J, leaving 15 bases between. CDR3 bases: TGTGCCAGCAGCGTACGAGAGGGCCCCACAGATACGCAGTATTTT. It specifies CASSVREGPTDTQYF.

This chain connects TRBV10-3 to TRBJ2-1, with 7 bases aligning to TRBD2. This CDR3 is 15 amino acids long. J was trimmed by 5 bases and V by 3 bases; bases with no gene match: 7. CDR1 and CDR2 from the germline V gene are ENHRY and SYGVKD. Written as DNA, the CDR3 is TGTGCCATCAGTGAAGGGCAGGGACTACACAATGAGCAGTTCTTC. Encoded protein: CAISEGQGLHNEQFF.

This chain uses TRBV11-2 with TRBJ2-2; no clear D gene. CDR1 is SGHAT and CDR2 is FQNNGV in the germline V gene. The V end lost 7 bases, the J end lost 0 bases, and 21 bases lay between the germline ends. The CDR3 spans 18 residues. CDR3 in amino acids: CASTENPPSEPNTGELFF. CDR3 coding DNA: TGTGCCAGCACCGAAAACCCCCCCAGCGAACCGAACACCGGGGAGCTGTTTTTT.

DNA for the CDR3: TGTGCCAGCTCACCACTTGGGACTAGCGGGAGTGCAGATACGCAGTATTTT. Encoded protein: CASSPLGTSGSADTQYF. The rearrangement links TRBV18 to TRBJ2-3; the match to TRBD2 covers 14 bases. Germline values: CDR1 KGHSH, CDR2 LQKENI. The CDR3 length is 17 residues. V lost 1 base, J lost 4 bases, and 4 bases stayed unmatched. Full variable domain (outside the CDR3, taken from reference TRBV18 and TRBJ2-3): NAGVMQNPRHLVRRRGQEARLRCSPMKGHSHVYWYRQLPEEGLKFMVYLQKENIIDESGMPKERFSAEFPKEGPSILRIQQVVRGDSAAYFCASSPLGTSGSADTQYFGPGTRLTVL.

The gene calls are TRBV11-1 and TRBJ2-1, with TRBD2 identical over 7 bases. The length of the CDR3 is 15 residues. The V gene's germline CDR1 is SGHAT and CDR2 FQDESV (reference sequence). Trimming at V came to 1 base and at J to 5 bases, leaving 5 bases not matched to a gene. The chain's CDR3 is CASSLGLAAHNEQFF. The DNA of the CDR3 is TGTGCCAGCAGCTTAGGACTAGCAGCCCACAATGAGCAGTTCTTC. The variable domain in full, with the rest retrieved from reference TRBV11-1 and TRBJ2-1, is EAEVAQSPRYKITEKSQAVAFWCDPISGHATLYWYRQILGQGPELLVQFQDESVVDDSQLPKDRFSAERLKGVDSTLKIQPAELGDSAMYLCASSLGLAAHNEQFFGPGTRLTVL.

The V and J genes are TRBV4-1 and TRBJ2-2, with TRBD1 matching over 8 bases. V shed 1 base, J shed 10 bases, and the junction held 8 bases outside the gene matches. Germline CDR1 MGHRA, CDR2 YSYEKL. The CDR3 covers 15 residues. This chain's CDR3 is CASSQVHRGRMELFF. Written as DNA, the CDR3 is TGCGCCAGCAGCCAAGTGCACAGGGGGAGAATGGAGCTGTTTTTT.

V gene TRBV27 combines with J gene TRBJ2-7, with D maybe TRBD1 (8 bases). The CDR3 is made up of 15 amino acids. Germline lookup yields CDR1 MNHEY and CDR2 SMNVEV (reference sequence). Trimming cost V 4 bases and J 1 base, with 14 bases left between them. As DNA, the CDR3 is TGTGCCAGCAGTTCCACAGGGGGGGCTTCCTACGAGCAGTACTTC. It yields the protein CASSSTGGASYEQYF.

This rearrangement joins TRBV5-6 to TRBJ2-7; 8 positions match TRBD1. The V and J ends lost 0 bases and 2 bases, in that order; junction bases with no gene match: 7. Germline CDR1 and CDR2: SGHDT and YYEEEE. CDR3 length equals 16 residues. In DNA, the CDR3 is TGTGCCAGCAGCTTGGTTATTGGACAGGGTACCTACGAGCAGTACTTC. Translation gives CASSLVIGQGTYEQYF.

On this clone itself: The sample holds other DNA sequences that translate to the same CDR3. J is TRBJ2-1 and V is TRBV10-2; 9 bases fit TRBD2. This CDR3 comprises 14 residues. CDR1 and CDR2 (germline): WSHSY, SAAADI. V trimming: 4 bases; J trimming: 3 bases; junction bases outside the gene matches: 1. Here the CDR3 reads CASSVLAGYNEQFF. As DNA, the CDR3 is TGCGCCAGCAGTGTACTAGCGGGCTACAATGAGCAGTTCTTC.

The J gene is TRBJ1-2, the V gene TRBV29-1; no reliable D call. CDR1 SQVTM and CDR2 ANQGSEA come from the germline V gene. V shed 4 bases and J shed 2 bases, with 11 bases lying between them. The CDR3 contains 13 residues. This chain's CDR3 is CSVVGTMNYGYTF. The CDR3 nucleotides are TGCAGCGTTGTTGGCACGATGAACTATGGCTACACCTTC.